What follows are 21 T cell receptor beta chains derived from one specimen sequenced in a study of cytomegalovirus exposure and HLA in healthy donors. Primers: 60 Vbeta forward and 13 Jbeta reverse. The method was immunoSEQ multiplex PCR; TCRdb's version includes in-frame clones alone and lacks a portion of them. Among under 150,000 clones listed, approximately 82% were seen once. The sample comprised PBMCs. These receptors all come from a middle-aged man in good health and CMV-seronegative.

This clone turned up a few times. The V and J genes are TRBV18 and TRBJ1-5; 11 bases fit TRBD1. The CDR3 extends over 15 amino acids. Germline CDR1 KGHSH, CDR2 LQKENI. Losses at the gene ends were 4 bases for V and 5 bases for J; bases not matched to a gene: 4. The CDR3 coding sequence is TGTGCCAGCTCACAGAGGGGACAGGGGGATCAGCCCCAGCATTTT. Residues: CASSQRGQGDQPQHF.

V and J are TRBV7-9 and TRBJ1-2, with 7 bases that match TRBD1. The CDR3 contains 15 residues. Germline lookup yields CDR1 SEHNR and CDR2 FQNEAQ (reference sequence). V lost 0 bases to trimming and J lost 3 bases; unmatched junction nucleotides: 4. This chain's CDR3 is CASSLAGTGDYGYTF. DNA for the CDR3: TGTGCCAGCAGCTTAGCGGGAACAGGGGACTATGGCTACACCTTC.

The J gene is TRBJ1-2, the V gene TRBV27, with unresolved D. V was cut by 5 bases and J by 4 bases, with 11 bases left in between. CDR3 length: 13 residues. Germline V gene lookup returns CDR1 MNHEY and CDR2 SMNVEV (reference sequence). CDR3 nucleotides: TGTGCCAGCAGTGTACAGCCTGCCTATGGCTACACCTTC. It specifies CASSVQPAYGYTF.

The rearrangement joins TRBV6-5 to TRBJ1-4; weak D call: TRBD1 (5 bases). This CDR3 is built from 13 residues. Germline V CDR1 and CDR2: MNHEY, SVGAGI. V gave up 0 bases and J gave up 10 bases, with 9 bases separating them. The DNA for the CDR3 is TGTGCCAGCAGTTACTCTTCGGGGGGAAAACTGTTTTTT. Protein sequence: CASSYSSGGKLFF.

The rearrangement joins TRBV2 to TRBJ2-1; 7 nucleotides agree with TRBD2. The V and J ends lost 0 bases and 7 bases, in that order; junction bases with no gene match: 0. Germline CDR1 and CDR2: SNHLY and FYNNEI. The length of the CDR3 is 13 residues. CDR3 residues: CASSEARGNEQFF. The CDR3 DNA follows: TGTGCCAGCAGTGAAGCGCGGGGGAATGAGCAGTTCTTC.

The table lists this clone with a few counts. CDR3 amino acids: CASCGTEGGEQYF. CDR3 coding DNA: TGTGCCAGCTGCGGGACAGAAGGAGGAGAGCAGTACTTC. The chain recombines TRBV2 with TRBJ2-5; D might be TRBD1 (7 bases). From germline, CDR1 is SNHLY and CDR2 FYNNEI. V was trimmed by 8 bases and J by 11 bases, leaving 21 bases between them. There are 13 residues in the CDR3.

This chain uses TRBV11-2 with TRBJ1-2; TRBD1 is a possible D gene (6 bases). CDR3 size: 16 residues. The ends were cut back, 1 base at V and 0 bases at J, with 12 bases in the middle. The V gene's germline CDR1 is SGHAT and CDR2 FQNNGV. The CDR3 DNA sequence: TGTGCCAGCAGCTTAGTCCAGGGGAGTGCTAACTATGGCTACACCTTC. Its translation: CASSLVQGSANYGYTF.

This clone was picked up a small number of times. The chain employs TRBV30 and TRBJ2-5; TRBD2 matches at 12 bases. After removal of 3 bases from V and 5 bases from J, the junction contained 10 bases not matched to a gene. CDR3 length: 16 residues. CDR1 GTSNPN and CDR2 SVGIG come from the germline V gene (reference sequence). The CDR3 nucleotides read TGTGCCTGGAGACCTCCTAGCGGGGGGGCCGTGGAGACCCAGTACTTC. Amino acids: CAWRPPSGGAVETQYF. The variable domain in full, completed from reference TRBV30 and TRBJ2-5, reads SQTIHQWPATLVQPVGSPLSLECTVEGTSNPNLYWYRQAAGRGLQLLFYSVGIGQISSEVPQNLSASRPQDRQFILSSKKLLLSDSGFYLCAWRPPSGGAVETQYFGPGTRLLVL.

This clone came up once. This sequence joins TRBV7-9 and TRBJ1-1, with D hard to call. The CDR3 has 15 residues. Germline V gene sequence: CDR1 SEHNR, CDR2 FQNEAQ (reference sequence). Trimming pared 4 bases from V and 0 bases from J, leaving 12 bases between. As DNA, the CDR3 is TGTGCCAGCAGCTCTAGGCGGGCGATGAACACTGAAGCTTTCTTT. The encoded protein is CASSSRRAMNTEAFF.

The table lists this clone with a few counts. The chain employs TRBV19 and TRBJ2-1; 7 bases line up with TRBD1. Germline CDR1 and CDR2: LNHDA and SQIVND (reference sequence). This CDR3 region has 15 residues. V was pared by 7 bases and J by 6 bases, with 12 bases of the junction left unmatched. CDR3: CASIYRQGSINEQFF. DNA for the CDR3: TGTGCCAGTATATATCGACAGGGAAGTATCAATGAGCAGTTCTTC.

The chain couples TRBV9 to TRBJ2-7; no clear D gene. V gave up 0 bases and J gave up 2 bases, with 9 bases separating them. This CDR3 contains 14 residues. CDR1 and CDR2 (germline): SGDLS, YYNGEE. The CDR3 reads CASSVGVTPYEQYF. The CDR3 nucleotides are TGTGCCAGCAGCGTAGGCGTCACCCCCTACGAGCAGTACTTC.

The genes are TRBV29-1 and TRBJ1-1, with 9 bases that match TRBD1. The CDR3 covers 15 residues. The junction had 6 bases not matched to a gene; V was cut back by 3 bases and J by 1 base. The germline V gene encodes CDR1 SQVTM and CDR2 ANQGSEA. The CDR3 nucleotides read TGCAGCGTTGAGTGGGGGACAGGGAAGAACACTGAAGCTTTCTTT. Protein sequence: CSVEWGTGKNTEAFF.

The chain combines TRBV10-2 with TRBJ1-5, with TRBD1 matching 9 bases. Per germline, CDR1 WSHSY and CDR2 SAAADI. This CDR3 spans 15 amino acids. Trimming took 3 bases from V and 6 from J; bases not matched to a gene: 6. CDR3 amino acids: CASSDGTGIGQPQHF. Here the CDR3 DNA reads TGCGCCAGCAGTGACGGGACAGGGATAGGTCAGCCCCAGCATTTT.

In the case of this clone: Other DNA sequences in the same sample also yield this CDR3. This sequence joins TRBV4-1 and TRBJ1-6, with 8 bases that match TRBD1. The length of the CDR3 is 15 residues. The trim removed 6 bases at V and 2 bases at J, leaving 3 bases unmatched. Germline CDR1 and CDR2: MGHRA and YSYEKL. The CDR3 bases are TGCGCCAGCAGAAAACAGGGGGCCTATAATTCACCCCTCCACTTT. It translates to CASRKQGAYNSPLHF.

The chain employs TRBV7-3 and TRBJ2-1; weak D call: TRBD2 (6 bases). CDR3 length: 13 residues. V was clipped by 2 bases and J by 9 bases, with 11 bases between them. Germline CDR1 is SGHTA and CDR2 is FQGTGA. CDR3 bases: TGTGCCAGCAGCTTACCCCGAGCGGGTGAGCAGTTCTTC. Amino acids: CASSLPRAGEQFF.

This chain connects TRBV2 to TRBJ2-7; 7 bases line up with TRBD2. This CDR3 region has 13 residues. Trimming cost V 4 bases and J 5 bases; bases outside gene matches: 5. Germline V gene lookup returns CDR1 SNHLY and CDR2 FYNNEI. This chain's CDR3 is CASSARGDNEQYF. The CDR3 nucleotides are TGTGCCAGCAGTGCCCGGGGGGATAACGAGCAGTACTTC.

This chain connects TRBV11-2 to TRBJ2-3; 10 positions agree with TRBD2. The germline gives CDR1 SGHAT, CDR2 FQNNGV. This CDR3 is built from 17 residues. J gave up 6 bases and V 1 base, and 10 bases lay outside the gene matches. The CDR3 DNA follows: TGTGCCAGCAGCTTAGCAGAGCGGGGGGGCCCGGGTGATACGCAGTATTTT. This codes for CASSLAERGGPGDTQYF.

The chain links TRBV5-1 to TRBJ1-1; no firm D call. The CDR3 extends over 15 amino acids. From germline, CDR1 is SGHRS and CDR2 YFSETQ. With 0 bases removed from V and 11 bases from J, the gap between germline ends came to 20 bases. This CDR3 reads CASSLGHREIPSAFF. The CDR3 DNA follows: TGCGCCAGCAGCTTGGGCCACCGGGAAATTCCGTCGGCTTTCTTT.

This chain connects TRBV9 to TRBJ2-1; possible D gene TRBD2, 5 bases. V lost 0 bases and J 5 bases, leaving 15 bases between the germline ends. From germline, CDR1 is SGDLS and CDR2 YYNGEE. The CDR3 loop spans 16 amino acids. Written as DNA, the CDR3 is TGTGCCAGCAGCGTAGGAGGGTCTCGGTGGAACAATGAGCAGTTCTTC. This encodes CASSVGGSRWNNEQFF.

The genes are TRBV6-5 and TRBJ1-6, with D maybe TRBD1 (5 bases). Deletions cut 2 bases from V and 0 bases from J, with 8 bases between. In germline, CDR1 is MNHEY, CDR2 SVGAGI. The CDR3 sequence is 16 residues long. Here the CDR3 reads CASSYMQGSYNSPLHF. The CDR3 region has the DNA TGTGCCAGCAGTTACATGCAGGGCTCCTATAATTCACCCCTCCACTTT.

This rearrangement joins TRBV27 to TRBJ2-7, with 10 bases aligning to TRBD1. Trimming at V came to 6 bases and at J to 2 bases, leaving 10 bases not matched to a gene. This CDR3 contains 16 residues. Germline assignment: CDR1 MNHEY and CDR2 SMNVEV (reference sequence). The CDR3 here is CASRVLGTGDTYEQYF. CDR3 nucleotide sequence: TGTGCCAGCAGAGTCCTGGGGACAGGGGATACCTACGAGCAGTACTTC.